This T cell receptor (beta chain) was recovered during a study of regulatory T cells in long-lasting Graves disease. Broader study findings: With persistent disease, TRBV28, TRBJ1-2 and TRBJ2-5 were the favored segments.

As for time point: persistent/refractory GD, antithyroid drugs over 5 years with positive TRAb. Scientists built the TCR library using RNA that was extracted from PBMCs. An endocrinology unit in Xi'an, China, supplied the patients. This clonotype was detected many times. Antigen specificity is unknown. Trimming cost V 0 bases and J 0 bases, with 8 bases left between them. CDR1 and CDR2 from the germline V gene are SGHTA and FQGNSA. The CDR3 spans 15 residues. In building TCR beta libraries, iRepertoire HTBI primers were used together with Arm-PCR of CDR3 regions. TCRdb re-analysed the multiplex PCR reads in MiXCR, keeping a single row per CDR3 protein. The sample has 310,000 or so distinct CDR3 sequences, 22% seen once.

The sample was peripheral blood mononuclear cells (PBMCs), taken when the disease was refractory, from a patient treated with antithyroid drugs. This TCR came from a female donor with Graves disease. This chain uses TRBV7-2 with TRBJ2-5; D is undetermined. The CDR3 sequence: CASSLASADQETQYF. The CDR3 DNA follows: TGTGCCAGCAGCTTAGCGTCGGCAGACCAAGAGACCCAGTACTTC.